This TCR beta chain was sequenced in a study of T cells in Graves' hyperthyroidism and ophthalmopathy. The CDR3 has 12 amino acids. With 2 bases removed from V and 8 bases from J, the gap between germline ends came to 6 bases. Germline-derived CDR1 and CDR2 are SGHDN and FVKESK. Study-level points and caveats: Peripheral blood also featured most of the thyroid clonotypes expanded above 0.001.

TCR beta CDR3 regions were amplified from RNA. During a first-round RT-PCR of the TCR CDR3, the HTBI primer set was used. Each CDR3 protein is one row after TCRdb ran MiXCR on the multiplex PCR reads. The table includes roughly 570,000 distinct CDR3 sequences, approximately 44% detected once. These patients, aged 18 to 65, had recently diagnosed hyperthyroidism lasting under 2 months. Notes on this clonotype: Its cognate antigen is unknown.

The material sequenced was peripheral blood or thyroid tissue (not recorded which). This TCR was recovered from a woman younger than 35 with Graves' hyperthyroidism. The V and J genes are TRBV14 and TRBJ1-4, with D uncertain. The CDR3 region is CASSQPDEKLFF. CDR3 coding DNA: TGTGCCAGCAGCCAACCCGACGAAAAACTGTTTTTT.